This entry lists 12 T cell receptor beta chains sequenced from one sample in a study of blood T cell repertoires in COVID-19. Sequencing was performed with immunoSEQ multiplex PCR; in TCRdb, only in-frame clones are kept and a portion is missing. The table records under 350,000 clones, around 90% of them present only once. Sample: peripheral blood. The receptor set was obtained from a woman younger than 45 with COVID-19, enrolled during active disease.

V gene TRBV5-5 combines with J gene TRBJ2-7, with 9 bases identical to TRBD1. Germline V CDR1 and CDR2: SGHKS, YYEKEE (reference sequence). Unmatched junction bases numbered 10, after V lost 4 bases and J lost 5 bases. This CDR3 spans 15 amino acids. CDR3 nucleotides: TGTGCCAGCAGCGATTCAACCGGGACAGGGAACGAGCAGTACTTC. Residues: CASSDSTGTGNEQYF.

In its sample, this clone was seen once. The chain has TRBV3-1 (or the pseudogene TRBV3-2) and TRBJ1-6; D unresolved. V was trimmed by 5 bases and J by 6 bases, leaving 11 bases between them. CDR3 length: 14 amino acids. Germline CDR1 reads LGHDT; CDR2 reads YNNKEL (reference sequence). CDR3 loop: CASSALRGNSPLHF. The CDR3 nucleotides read TGTGCCAGCAGCGCCCTTCGGGGTAATTCACCCCTCCACTTT.

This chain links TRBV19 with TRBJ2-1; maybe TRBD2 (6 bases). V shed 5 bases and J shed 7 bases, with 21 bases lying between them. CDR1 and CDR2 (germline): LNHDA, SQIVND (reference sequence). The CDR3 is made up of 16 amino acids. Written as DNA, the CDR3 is TGTGCCAGTAGTTTTTCGTCGGCTGGGGGGAGTAATGAGCAGTTCTTC. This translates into CASSFSSAGGSNEQFF.

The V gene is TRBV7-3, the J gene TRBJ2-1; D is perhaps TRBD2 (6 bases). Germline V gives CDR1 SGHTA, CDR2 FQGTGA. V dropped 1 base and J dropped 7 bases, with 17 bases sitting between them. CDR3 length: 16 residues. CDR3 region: CASSLRGGPRGNEQFF. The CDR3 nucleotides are TGTGCCAGCAGCTTAAGAGGAGGTCCACGGGGGAATGAGCAGTTCTTC. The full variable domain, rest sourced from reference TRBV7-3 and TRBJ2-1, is GAGVSQTPSNKVTEKGKYVELRCDPISGHTALYWYRQSLGQGPEFLIYFQGTGAADDSGLPNDRFFAVRPEGSVSTLKIQRTERGDSAVYLCASSLRGGPRGNEQFFGPGTRLTVL.

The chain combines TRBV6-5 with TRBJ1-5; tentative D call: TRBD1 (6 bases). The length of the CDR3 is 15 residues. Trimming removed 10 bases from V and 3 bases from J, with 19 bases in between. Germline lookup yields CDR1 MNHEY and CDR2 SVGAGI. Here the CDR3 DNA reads TGTGCCACCGCTCCCCTTGACAGGACCAATCAGCCCCAGCATTTT. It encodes CATAPLDRTNQPQHF.

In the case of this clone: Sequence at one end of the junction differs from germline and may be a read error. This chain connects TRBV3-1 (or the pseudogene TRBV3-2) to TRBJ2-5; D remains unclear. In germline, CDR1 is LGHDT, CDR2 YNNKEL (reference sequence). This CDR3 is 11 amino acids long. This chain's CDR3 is CASSHQETQYF. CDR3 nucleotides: TGTGCCAGCAGCCACCAGGAGACCCAGTACTTC.

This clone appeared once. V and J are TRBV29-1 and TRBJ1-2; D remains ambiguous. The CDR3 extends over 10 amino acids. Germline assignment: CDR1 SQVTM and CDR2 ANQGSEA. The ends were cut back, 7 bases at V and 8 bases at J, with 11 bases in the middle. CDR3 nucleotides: TGCAGCGAGGGATCGGAGGGCTACACCTTC. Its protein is CSEGSEGYTF.

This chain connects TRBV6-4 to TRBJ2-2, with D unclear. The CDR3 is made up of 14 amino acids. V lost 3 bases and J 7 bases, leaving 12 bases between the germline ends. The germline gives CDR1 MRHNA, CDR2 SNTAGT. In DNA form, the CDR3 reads TGTGCCAGCAGTGATTCCCAGGAACGCGGGGAGCTGTTTTTT. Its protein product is CASSDSQERGELFF.

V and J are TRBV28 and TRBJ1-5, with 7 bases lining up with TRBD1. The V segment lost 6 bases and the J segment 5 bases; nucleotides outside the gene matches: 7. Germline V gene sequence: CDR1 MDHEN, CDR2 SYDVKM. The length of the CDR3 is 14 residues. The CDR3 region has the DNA TGTGCCAGCAGGGGACAGATTTTTGATCAGCCCCAGCATTTT. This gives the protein CASRGQIFDQPQHF.

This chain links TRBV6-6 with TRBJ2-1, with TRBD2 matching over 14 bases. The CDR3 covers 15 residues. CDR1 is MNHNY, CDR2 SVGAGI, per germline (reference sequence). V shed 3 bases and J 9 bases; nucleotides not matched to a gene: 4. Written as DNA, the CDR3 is TGTGCCAGCAGTTATGTGACTAGCGGGAGGGGTGAGCAGTTCTTC. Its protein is CASSYVTSGRGEQFF.

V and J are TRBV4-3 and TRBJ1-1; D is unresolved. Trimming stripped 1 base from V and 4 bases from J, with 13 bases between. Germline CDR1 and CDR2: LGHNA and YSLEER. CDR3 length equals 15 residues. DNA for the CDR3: TGCGCCAGCAGCCAAGGTGTGGCCCGGGGCACTGAAGCTTTCTTT. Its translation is CASSQGVARGTEAFF.

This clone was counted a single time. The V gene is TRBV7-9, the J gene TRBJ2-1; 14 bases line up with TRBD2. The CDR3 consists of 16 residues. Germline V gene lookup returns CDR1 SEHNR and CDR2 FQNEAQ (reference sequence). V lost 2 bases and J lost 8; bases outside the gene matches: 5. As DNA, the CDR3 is TGTGCCAGCAGCTTATTGCGGACTAGCGGGAGGCATGAGCAGTTCTTC. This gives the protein CASSLLRTSGRHEQFF.